This T cell receptor (beta chain) comes out of a study of breast tumors, draining lymph nodes, adjacent tissues. Broader study findings: Tumor repertoires ranked between lymph nodes and nontumor tissue in diversity, with V and J gene preferences. The lymph node origin of tumor T cells was framed as consistent with a hypothesis, not demonstrated. The data were judged consistent with most tumor T cells coming from lymph node and expanding in tumor. Luminal-like breast cancer showed significantly greater tumor-nontumor repertoire similarity than basal-like breast cancer did.

TCRdb analysed the multiplex PCR reads with MiXCR anew, one entry per CDR3 protein. The sample includes some 200,000 distinct CDR3 sequences, roughly 29% of them seen just once. Germline V lookup: CDR1 LGHNA, CDR2 YSLEER. The CDR3 is 15 residues long. V was pared by 0 bases and J by 8 bases, with 16 bases between. In its sample, this clonotype was seen a few times. The antigen is unknown. Breast cancer patients provided tissue from their axillary draining lymph nodes. The chain is built from TRBV4-3 and TRBJ1-1, with D perhaps TRBD1 (5 bases). Input material: axillary lymph node tissue. The clonotype originates from a female donor with breast cancer. Some clones in this sample may be carry-over from other donors' samples. The CDR3 coding sequence is TGCGCCAGCAGCCAAGATTTATTGGGGGACTTCGAAGCTTTCTTT. It codes for CASSQDLLGDFEAFF.